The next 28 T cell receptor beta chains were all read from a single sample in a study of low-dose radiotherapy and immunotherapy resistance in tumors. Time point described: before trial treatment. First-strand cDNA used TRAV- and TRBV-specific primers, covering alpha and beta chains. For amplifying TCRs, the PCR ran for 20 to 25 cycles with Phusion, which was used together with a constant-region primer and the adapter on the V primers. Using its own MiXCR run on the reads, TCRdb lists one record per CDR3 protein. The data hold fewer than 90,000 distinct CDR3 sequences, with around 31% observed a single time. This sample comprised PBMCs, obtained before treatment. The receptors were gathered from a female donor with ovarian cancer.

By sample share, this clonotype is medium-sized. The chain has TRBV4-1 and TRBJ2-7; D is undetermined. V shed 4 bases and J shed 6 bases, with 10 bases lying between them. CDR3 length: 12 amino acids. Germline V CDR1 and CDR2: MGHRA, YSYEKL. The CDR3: CASSPNGPEQYF. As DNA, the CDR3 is TGCGCCAGCAGCCCTAACGGGCCCGAGCAGTACTTC.

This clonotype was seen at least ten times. The chain's CDR3 is CAIQHSTGLETQYF. The CDR3 coding sequence is TGTGCCATCCAACACTCGACAGGGTTGGAGACCCAGTACTTC. The genes are TRBV10-3 and TRBJ2-5; 7 nucleotides agree with TRBD1. The CDR3 totals 14 residues. Germline lookup yields CDR1 ENHRY and CDR2 SYGVKD. Trimming removed 8 bases from V and 5 bases from J; junction bases left unmatched: 11.

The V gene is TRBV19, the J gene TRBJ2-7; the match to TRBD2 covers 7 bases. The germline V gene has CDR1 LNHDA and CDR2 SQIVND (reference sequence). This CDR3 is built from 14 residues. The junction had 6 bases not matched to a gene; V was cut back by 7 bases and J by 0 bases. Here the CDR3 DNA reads TGTGCCAGTAAGGGCGCGGGAGTCTCCTACGAGCAGTACTTC. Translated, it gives CASKGAGVSYEQYF.

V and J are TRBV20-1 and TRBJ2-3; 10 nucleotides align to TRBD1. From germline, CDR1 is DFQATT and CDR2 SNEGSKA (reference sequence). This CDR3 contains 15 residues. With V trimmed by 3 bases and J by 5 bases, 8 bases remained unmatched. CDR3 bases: TGCAGTGCTAGTACAGGACAGGGGGTTTTAGATACGCAGTATTTT. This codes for CSASTGQGVLDTQYF.

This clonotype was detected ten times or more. The CDR3 nucleotides are TGTGCCAGCACCCGGGGGGGAAACACCGGGGAGCTGTTTTTT. Translation gives CASTRGGNTGELFF. The rearrangement uses TRBV12-3 or TRBV12-4 and TRBJ2-2; 8 bases align to TRBD2. The V segment lost 7 bases and the J segment 2 bases; nucleotides outside the gene matches: 3. The CDR3 totals 14 residues.

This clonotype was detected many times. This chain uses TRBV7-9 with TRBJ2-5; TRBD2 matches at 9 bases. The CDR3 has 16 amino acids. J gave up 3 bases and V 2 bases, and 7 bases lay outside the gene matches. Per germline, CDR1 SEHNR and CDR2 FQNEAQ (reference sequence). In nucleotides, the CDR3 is TGTGCCAGCAGCTTAATCCTAGCGGGAAGGAAAGAGACCCAGTACTTC. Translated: CASSLILAGRKETQYF.

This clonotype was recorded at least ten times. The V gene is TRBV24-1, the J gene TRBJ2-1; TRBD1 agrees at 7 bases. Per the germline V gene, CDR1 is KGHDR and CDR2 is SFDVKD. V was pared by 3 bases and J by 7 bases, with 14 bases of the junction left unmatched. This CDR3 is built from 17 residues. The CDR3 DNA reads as TGTGCCACCAGTGATCCCGCGGAGAGGGGGCAGGTAAATGAGCAGTTCTTC. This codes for CATSDPAERGQVNEQFF.

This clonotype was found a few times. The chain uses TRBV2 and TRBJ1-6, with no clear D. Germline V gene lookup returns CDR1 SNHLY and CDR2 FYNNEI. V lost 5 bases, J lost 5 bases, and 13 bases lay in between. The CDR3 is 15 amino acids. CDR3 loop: CASSYFSPNNSPLHF. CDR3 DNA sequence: TGTGCCAGCAGTTATTTTTCGCCCAATAATTCACCCCTCCACTTT.

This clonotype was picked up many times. In DNA, the CDR3 is TGTGCCAGCAGCTTTAACAAGCGGGGATCCGAGCAGTACTTC. This translates into CASSFNKRGSEQYF. V gene TRBV7-2 combines with J gene TRBJ2-7; 7 nucleotides line up with TRBD2. V shed 3 bases and J 6 bases; nucleotides not matched to a gene: 8. The CDR3 is 14 amino acids. Germline V lookup: CDR1 SGHTA, CDR2 FQGNSA.

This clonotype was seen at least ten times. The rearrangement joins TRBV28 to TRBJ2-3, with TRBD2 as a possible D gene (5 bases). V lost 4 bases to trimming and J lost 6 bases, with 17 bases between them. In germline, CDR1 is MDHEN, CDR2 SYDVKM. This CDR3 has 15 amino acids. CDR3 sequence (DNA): TGTGCCAGCAGTTCGCCCTTTTCGGGGAGCGATACGCAGTATTTT. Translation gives CASSSPFSGSDTQYF.

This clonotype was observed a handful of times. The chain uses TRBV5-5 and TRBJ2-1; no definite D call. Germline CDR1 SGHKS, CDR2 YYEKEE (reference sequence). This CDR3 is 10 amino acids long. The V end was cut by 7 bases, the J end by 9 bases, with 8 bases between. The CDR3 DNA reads TGTGCCAGCGGTCTAGGTGAGCAGTTCTTC. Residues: CASGLGEQFF.

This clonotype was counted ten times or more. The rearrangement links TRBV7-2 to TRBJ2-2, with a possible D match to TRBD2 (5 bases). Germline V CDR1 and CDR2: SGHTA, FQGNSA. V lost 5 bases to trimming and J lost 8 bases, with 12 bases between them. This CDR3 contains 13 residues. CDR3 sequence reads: CASSPYTSGELFF. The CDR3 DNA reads TGTGCCAGCAGCCCGTATACTAGTGGGGAGCTGTTTTTT.

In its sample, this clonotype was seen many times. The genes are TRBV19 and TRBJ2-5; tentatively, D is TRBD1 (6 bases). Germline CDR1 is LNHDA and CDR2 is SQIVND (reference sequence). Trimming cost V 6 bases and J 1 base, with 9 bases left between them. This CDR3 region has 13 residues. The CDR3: CASRVRGQETQYF. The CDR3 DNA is TGTGCCAGTAGGGTCAGGGGCCAAGAGACCCAGTACTTC.

The CDR3 sequence is CSVVRDRQTQYF. As DNA, the CDR3 is TGCAGCGTCGTCCGGGACAGACAGACCCAGTACTTC. The V and J genes are TRBV29-1 and TRBJ2-5, with 7 positions matching TRBD1. V was clipped by 6 bases and J by 6 bases; unmatched bases: 7. The CDR3 covers 12 residues. CDR1 is SQVTM, CDR2 ANQGSEA, per germline.

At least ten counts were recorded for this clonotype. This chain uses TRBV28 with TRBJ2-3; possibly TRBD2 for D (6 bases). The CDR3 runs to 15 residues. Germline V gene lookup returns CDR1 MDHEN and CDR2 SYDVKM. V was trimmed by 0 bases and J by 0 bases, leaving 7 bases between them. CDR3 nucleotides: TGTGCCAGCAGTTTATGGGGGGGAAGCACAGATACGCAGTATTTT. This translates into CASSLWGGSTDTQYF.

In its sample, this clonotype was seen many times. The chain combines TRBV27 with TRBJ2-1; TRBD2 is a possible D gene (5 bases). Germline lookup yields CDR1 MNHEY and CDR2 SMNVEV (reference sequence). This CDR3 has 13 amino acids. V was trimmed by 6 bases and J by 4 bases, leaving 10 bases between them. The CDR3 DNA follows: TGTGCCAGCAGAGGGAGAGGATACAATGAGCAGTTCTTC. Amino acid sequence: CASRGRGYNEQFF.

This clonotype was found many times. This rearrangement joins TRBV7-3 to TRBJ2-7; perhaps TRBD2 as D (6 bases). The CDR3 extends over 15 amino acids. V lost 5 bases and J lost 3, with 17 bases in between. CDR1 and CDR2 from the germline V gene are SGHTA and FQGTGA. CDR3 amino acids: CASSLRAAGIYEQYF. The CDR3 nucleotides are TGTGCCAGCAGCCTTAGGGCTGCGGGGATCTACGAGCAGTACTTC. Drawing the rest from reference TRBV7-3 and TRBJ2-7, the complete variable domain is GAGVSQTPSNKVTEKGKYVELRCDPISGHTALYWYRQSLGQGPEFLIYFQGTGAADDSGLPNDRFFAVRPEGSVSTLKIQRTERGDSAVYLCASSLRAAGIYEQYFGPGTRLTVT.

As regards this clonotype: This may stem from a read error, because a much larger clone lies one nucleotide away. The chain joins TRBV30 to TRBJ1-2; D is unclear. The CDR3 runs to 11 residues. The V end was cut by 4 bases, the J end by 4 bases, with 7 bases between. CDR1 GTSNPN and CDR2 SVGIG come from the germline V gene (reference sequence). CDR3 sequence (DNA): TGTGCCTGGACGGAGATCTATGGCTACACCTTC. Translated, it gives CAWTEIYGYTF.

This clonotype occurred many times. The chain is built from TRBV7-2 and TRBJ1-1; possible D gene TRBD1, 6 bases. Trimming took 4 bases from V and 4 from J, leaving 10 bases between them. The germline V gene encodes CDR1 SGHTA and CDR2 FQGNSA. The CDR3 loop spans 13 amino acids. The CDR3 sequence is CASSSQGGTEAFF. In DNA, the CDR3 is TGTGCCAGCAGCTCACAGGGTGGCACTGAAGCTTTCTTT.

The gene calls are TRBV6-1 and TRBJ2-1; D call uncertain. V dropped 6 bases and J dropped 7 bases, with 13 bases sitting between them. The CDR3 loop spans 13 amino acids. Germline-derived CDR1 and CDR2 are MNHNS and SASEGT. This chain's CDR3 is CASSPRAGNEQFF. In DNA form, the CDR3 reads TGTGCCAGCAGCCCCCGGGCTGGGAATGAGCAGTTCTTC.

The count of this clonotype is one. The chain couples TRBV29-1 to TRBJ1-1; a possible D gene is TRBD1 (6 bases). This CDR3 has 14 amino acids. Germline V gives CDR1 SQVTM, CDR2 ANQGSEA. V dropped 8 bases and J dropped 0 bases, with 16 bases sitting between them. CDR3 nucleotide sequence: TGCAGCATTCGGGGCGGGGACATGAACACTGAAGCTTTCTTT. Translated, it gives CSIRGGDMNTEAFF.

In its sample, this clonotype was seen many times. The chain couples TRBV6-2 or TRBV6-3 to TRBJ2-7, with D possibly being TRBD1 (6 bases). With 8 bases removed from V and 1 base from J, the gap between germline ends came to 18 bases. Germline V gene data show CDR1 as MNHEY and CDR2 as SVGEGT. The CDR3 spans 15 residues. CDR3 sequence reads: CASLSGTTKSYEQYF. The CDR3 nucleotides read TGTGCCAGCCTCTCCGGGACAACTAAATCCTACGAGCAGTACTTC.

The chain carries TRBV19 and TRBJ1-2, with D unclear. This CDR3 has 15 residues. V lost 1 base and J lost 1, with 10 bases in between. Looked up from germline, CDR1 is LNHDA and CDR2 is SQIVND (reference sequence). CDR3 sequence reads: CASSIVLQSNYGYTF. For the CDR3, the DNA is TGTGCCAGTAGTATAGTTTTACAGAGTAACTATGGCTACACCTTC. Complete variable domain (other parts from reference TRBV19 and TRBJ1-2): DGGITQSPKYLFRKEGQNVTLSCEQNLNHDAMYWYRQDPGQGLRLIYYSQIVNDFQKGDIAEGYSVSREKKESFPLTVTSAQKNPTAFYLCASSIVLQSNYGYTFGSGTRLTVV.

The CDR3 DNA follows: TGTGCCAGCAGGCGGCAGGGAAACCCCAATCAGCCCCAGCATTTT. It is translated as CASRRQGNPNQPQHF. This chain connects TRBV28 to TRBJ1-5; tentatively, D is TRBD1 (5 bases). This CDR3 is 15 amino acids long. Deletions cut 6 bases from V and 3 bases from J, with 15 bases between. CDR1 is MDHEN, CDR2 SYDVKM, per germline.

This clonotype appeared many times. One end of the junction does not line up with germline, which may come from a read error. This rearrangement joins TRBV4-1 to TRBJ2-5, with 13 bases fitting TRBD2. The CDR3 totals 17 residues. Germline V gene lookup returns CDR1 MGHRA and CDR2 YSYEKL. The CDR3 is CASSRRTSGGTQETQYF. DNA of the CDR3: TGTGCCAGCAGCCGAAGGACTAGCGGGGGAACACAAGAGACCCAGTACTTC.

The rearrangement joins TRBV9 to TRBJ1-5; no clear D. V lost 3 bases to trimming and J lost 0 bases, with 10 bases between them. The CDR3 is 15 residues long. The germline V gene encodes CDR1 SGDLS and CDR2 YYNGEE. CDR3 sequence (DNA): TGTGCCAGCAGCGAGACGCATTATAGCAATCAGCCCCAGCATTTT. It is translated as CASSETHYSNQPQHF.

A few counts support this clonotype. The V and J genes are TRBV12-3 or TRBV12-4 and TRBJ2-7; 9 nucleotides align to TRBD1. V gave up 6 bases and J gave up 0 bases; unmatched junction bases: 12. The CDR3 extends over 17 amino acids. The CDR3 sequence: CASSNGDRAFSSYEQYF. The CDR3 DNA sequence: TGTGCCAGCAGCAACGGGGACAGGGCGTTTAGCTCCTACGAGCAGTACTTC.

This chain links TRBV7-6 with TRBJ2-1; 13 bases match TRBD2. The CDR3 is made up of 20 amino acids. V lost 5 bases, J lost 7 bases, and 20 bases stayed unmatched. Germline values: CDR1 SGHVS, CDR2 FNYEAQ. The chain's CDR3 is CASSDKRGTSGKVPANEQFF. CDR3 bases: TGTGCCAGCAGCGACAAACGGGGGACTAGCGGGAAGGTCCCCGCAAATGAGCAGTTCTTC. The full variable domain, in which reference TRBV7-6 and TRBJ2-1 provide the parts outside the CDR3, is GAGVSQSPRYKVTKRGQDVALRCDPISGHVSLYWYRQALGQGPEFLTYFNYEAQQDKSGLPNDRFSAERPEGSISTLTIQRTEQRDSAMYRCASSDKRGTSGKVPANEQFFGPGTRLTVL.